Below, one T cell receptor (beta chain) is given with its context. The entry originates in a study of blood T cell repertoires in COVID-19. About the study: The United States, Italy and Spain were the sources of the acute and convalescent COVID-19 samples. Sources were T cells, B-cell-depleted T cells, or PBMCs; the material itself was cDNA or gDNA.

How the authors handled the data: Amplification from reference gene primers served as the basis for estimated nucleated cell counts. Only in-frame clones appear in the TCRdb table, and some are missing; sequencing was by immunoSEQ multiplex PCR. V, J and clone size reflect that table, while D and trimming were determined from the DNA. The table includes about 150,000 clones, 65% to 90% detected once. The V end was cut by 3 bases, the J end by 4 bases, with 14 bases between. This CDR3 is 15 amino acids long. CDR1 SGDLS and CDR2 YYNGEE come from the germline V gene. The TCR was taken from a woman between 50 and 59 years old with acute or convalescent COVID-19. The genes are TRBV9 and TRBJ2-1; a possible D gene is TRBD1 (5 bases). The sample was peripheral blood. CDR3 DNA: TGTGCCAGCAGCGACAATCCCCAGGGTTACAATGAGCAGTTCTTC. It yields the protein CASSDNPQGYNEQFF.